The source of this TCR beta chain is a study of early T cells in non-severe SARS-CoV-2 infection. Turning to the study itself: RNA in bulk from unsorted whole blood was sequenced, and chains were unpaired. Overall study findings and caveats: There was a bias toward anti-spike CD8 responses in VDJdb matching, which missed private and CD4 specificities.

Germline V CDR1 and CDR2: SGHVS, FQNEAQ. The V gene lost 4 bases and the J gene lost 6 bases, with 18 bases spanning the gap. The CDR3 has 15 residues. The protocol attached unique molecular identifiers to individual cDNA molecules. Via MiXCR, TCRdb re-called the 5' RACE reads, giving one row per CDR3 protein. This repertoire shows 20,000 or so distinct CDR3 sequences, about 5.7% found once; its top ten account for more than 14%. Regarding this clonotype: Its antigen remains unknown.

The starting material was whole blood, obtained at baseline. The rearrangement links TRBV7-8 to TRBJ1-1; D may be TRBD1 (5 bases). The clonotype originates from an adult who was a healthcare worker with PCR-confirmed SARS-CoV-2 infection or an uninfected control (not recorded which). The CDR3 DNA reads TGTGCCAGCAGCTCTAGACAGTTATCAGTTTCTGAAGCTTTCTTT. Its protein is CASSSRQLSVSEAFF.